This T cell receptor beta chain was captured by sequencing in a study of T cells after yellow fever vaccination. This clonotype was counted ten times or more. TCRdb fed the 5' RACE reads into MiXCR, producing one record per CDR3 protein. Counted here are approximately 69,000 distinct CDR3 sequences, approximately 6.2% occurring once; the ten biggest clones make up less than 2.5%. The CDR3 extends over 12 amino acids. V lost 1 base to trimming and J lost 4 bases, with 4 bases between them. The germline V gene encodes CDR1 SGHTA and CDR2 FQGNSA. This clonotype was obtained from a man between 18 and 35 years old who received the YFV17D yellow fever vaccine. The chain recombines TRBV7-2 with TRBJ1-1; the D is unclear. The material sequenced was CD4+ T cells sorted from PBMCs, taken approximately 15 days after the first yellow fever vaccination. CDR3 sequence: CASSLGSTEAFF. The CDR3 region has the DNA TGTGCCAGCAGCTTAGGTAGCACTGAAGCTTTCTTT.